This record concerns one T cell receptor (beta chain) sequence. With 3 bases removed from V and 8 bases from J, the gap between germline ends came to 14 bases. The CDR3 totals 15 residues. Per germline, CDR1 LNHDA and CDR2 SQIVND (reference sequence). TCRdb's table, derived via immunoSEQ multiplex PCR, lists solely in-frame clones and lacks some. The repertoire holds 200,000 to 250,000 clones, just under 90% seen once, with over 1% in the top ten. The data are from a study of blood T cell repertoires in COVID-19. About the study: Nucleic acid was either cDNA or gDNA, and it came from T cells, B-cell-depleted T cells, or PBMCs.

Sequencing input: PBMCs or T cells enriched from blood (not recorded which). This sequence originates from a man aged 25 to 40 who had recovered from COVID-19. V usage is TRBV19 and J usage is TRBJ1-6, with D maybe TRBD1 (5 bases). The CDR3 loop reads CASSIGGVVDSPLHF. DNA of the CDR3: TGTGCCAGTAGTATTGGGGGGGTGGTCGATTCACCCCTCCACTTT. Full variable domain (outside the CDR3, taken from reference TRBV19 and TRBJ1-6): DGGITQSPKYLFRKEGQNVTLSCEQNLNHDAMYWYRQDPGQGLRLIYYSQIVNDFQKGDIAEGYSVSREKKESFPLTVTSAQKNPTAFYLCASSIGGVVDSPLHFGNGTRLTVT.